These T cell receptor beta chains were read from a single sample in a study of cytomegalovirus exposure and HLA in healthy donors. Sequenced by immunoSEQ multiplex PCR; TCRdb stores in-frame clones only, minus some. The profile covers fewer than 200,000 clones, with roughly three quarters appearing a single time and roughly 7.1% taken by the ten largest. The sequencing sample was made of PBMCs. These receptors all stem from a middle-aged man in good health and CMV-seropositive. Each CDR3 is given with its conserved first and last residue. A D gene is named only where the DNA matches it firmly. Only some rows state a clone size, as once, few, many or a class for expanded clones.

D: NA; size: NA; V: TRBV19; J: TRBJ2-7; DNA: TGTGCCAGTAGTATAGACCCTCAGGGCACCTACGAGCAGTACTTC; CDR3: CASSIDPQGTYEQYF
D: NA; size: NA; V: TRBV5-1; J: TRBJ2-2; DNA: TGCGCCAGCAGCCCCAGCGTGGCCGCGAACACCGGGGAGCTGTTTTTT; CDR3: CASSPSVAANTGELFF
D: NA; size: NA; V: TRBV11-2; J: TRBJ2-7; DNA: TGTGCCAGCAGCTTATTAGGGGCGAGCGAGCAGTACTTC; CDR3: CASSLLGASEQYF
D: TRBD2; size: NA; V: TRBV10-3; J: TRBJ2-3; DNA: TGTGCCATCAGTGAGTCCTCAGCGGGGGGGGCAGATACGCAGTATTTT; CDR3: CAISESSAGGADTQYF
D: NA; size: NA; V: TRBV6-6; J: TRBJ1-3; DNA: TGTGCCAGCAGCCCTCGACAGGCCGCTGGAAACACCATATATTTT; CDR3: CASSPRQAAGNTIYF
D: TRBD1; size: once; V: TRBV19; J: TRBJ1-1; DNA: TGTGCCAGTAGTATTGGGGACAGGTCCTGTACATTT; CDR3: CASSIGDRSCTF
D: TRBD1; size: NA; V: TRBV7-2; J: TRBJ2-3; DNA: TGTGCCAGCAGCCCCCGACAGGGTCATAGCACAGATACGCAGTATTTT; CDR3: CASSPRQGHSTDTQYF
D: NA; size: NA; V: TRBV5-1; J: TRBJ2-1; DNA: TGCGCCAGCAGCTCCGAGTCTCGATGGGACAATCGCGAGCAGTTCTTC; CDR3: CASSSESRWDNREQFF
D: NA; size: once; V: TRBV6-6; J: TRBJ2-7; DNA: TGTGCCAGCGGCGAGGGCTACGAGCAGTACTTC; CDR3: CASGEGYEQYF
D: NA; size: NA; V: TRBV7-2; J: TRBJ2-3; DNA: TGTGCCAGCAGCTTAGCCAGGTTCACAGATACGCAGTATTTT; CDR3: CASSLARFTDTQYF
D: NA; size: NA; V: TRBV7-3; J: TRBJ1-2; DNA: TGTGCCAGCAGCCTCCGCCCGGACAGTAACTATGGCTACACCTTC; CDR3: CASSLRPDSNYGYTF
D: NA; size: NA; V: TRBV6-5; J: TRBJ2-3; DNA: TGTGCCAGCGGGGCAGGCACAGATACGCAGTATTTT; CDR3: CASGAGTDTQYF
D: NA; size: NA; V: TRBV19; J: TRBJ1-2; DNA: TGTGCCAGCCAGTCCGTGCTCGGGTATGGCTACACCTTC; CDR3: CASQSVLGYGYTF
D: NA; size: NA; V: TRBV4-3; J: TRBJ1-2; DNA: TGCGCCAGCAGCCTCAGGGGCCAGGGCGGCTACACCTTC; CDR3: CASSLRGQGGYTF
D: TRBD1; size: NA; V: TRBV6-5; J: TRBJ1-5; DNA: TGTGCCAGCAGTGGGACAGGGTTCACTCAGCCCCAGCATTTT; CDR3: CASSGTGFTQPQHF
D: TRBD1; size: NA; V: TRBV18; J: TRBJ1-1; DNA: TGTGCCAGCTCACCCACCGGGACAGGCTCTGAAGCTTTCTTT; CDR3: CASSPTGTGSEAFF
D: TRBD2; size: NA; V: TRBV4-3; J: TRBJ2-3; DNA: TGCGCCAGCAGCCTAGCGGGGGGGGATACGCAGTATTTT; CDR3: CASSLAGGDTQYF
D: NA; size: NA; V: TRBV10-3; J: TRBJ2-7; DNA: TGTGCCATCAGTGAGCCTGGGGCAGAAACCTACGAGCAGTACTTC; CDR3: CAISEPGAETYEQYF
D: NA; size: NA; V: TRBV4-3; J: TRBJ2-7; DNA: TGCGCCAGCAGCCAAGACCCAGGGCCAGGCTTGGGCGAGCAGTACTTC; CDR3: CASSQDPGPGLGEQYF
D: NA; size: NA; V: TRBV29-1; J: TRBJ1-3; DNA: TGCAGCGTTGATGGAGGGGCCTCTGGAAACACCATATATTTT; CDR3: CSVDGGASGNTIYF
D: NA; size: NA; V: TRBV7-9; J: TRBJ1-5; DNA: TGTGCCAGCAGCCAGGGGTCAGGGGGCAATCAGCCCCAGCATTTT; CDR3: CASSQGSGGNQPQHF
D: NA; size: NA; V: TRBV7-9; J: TRBJ1-6; DNA: TGTGCCAGCAGCTTGGGGGGTAATTCACCCCTCCACTTT; CDR3: CASSLGGNSPLHF
D: TRBD2; size: NA; V: TRBV19; J: TRBJ2-5; DNA: TGTGCCAGTAGTGCCCTAGCGGGGACCCAGTACTTC; CDR3: CASSALAGTQYF
D: NA; size: NA; V: TRBV4-1; J: TRBJ2-7; DNA: TGCGCCAGCAGCCAGGATCTGGGGGCCGAGCAGTACTTC; CDR3: CASSQDLGAEQYF
D: NA; size: NA; V: TRBV4-2; J: TRBJ1-2; DNA: TGTGCCAGCAGCCAAGGTAGTAAGAACTATGGCTACACCTTC; CDR3: CASSQGSKNYGYTF
D: TRBD1; size: few; V: TRBV7-2; J: TRBJ2-2; DNA: TGTGCCAGCAGCTTAGGACAGGGGGTTGGGACCGGGGAGCTGTTTTTT; CDR3: CASSLGQGVGTGELFF
D: NA; size: NA; V: TRBV27; J: TRBJ2-3; DNA: TGTGCCAGCAGTTTCCGTATCACAGATACGCAGTATTTT; CDR3: CASSFRITDTQYF
D: NA; size: NA; V: TRBV4-1; J: TRBJ2-2; DNA: TGCGCCAGCAGCCAAGAAGGACAATCGAACACCGGGGAGCTGTTTTTT; CDR3: CASSQEGQSNTGELFF
D: NA; size: NA; V: TRBV7-2; J: TRBJ1-2; DNA: TGTGCCAGCAGCCCCGTGGGGGGGGTTAGCCCCCTCTATGGCTACACCTTC; CDR3: CASSPVGGVSPLYGYTF
D: TRBD1; size: NA; V: TRBV9; J: TRBJ1-1; DNA: TGTGCCAGCAGCCAGACAGGGGGGGTGGGCACTGAAGCTTTCTTT; CDR3: CASSQTGGVGTEAFF
D: NA; size: NA; V: TRBV4-2; J: TRBJ1-2; DNA: TGTGCCAGCAGCCAAGATCCGGGTGGCTACACCTTC; CDR3: CASSQDPGGYTF
D: NA; size: NA; V: TRBV19; J: TRBJ1-5; DNA: TGTGCCAGTAGTAGGGACACGGGGCGTCAGCCCCAGCATTTT; CDR3: CASSRDTGRQPQHF
D: TRBD1; size: NA; V: TRBV7-3; J: TRBJ2-3; DNA: TGTGCCAGCAGTTCACAGGGGCGGTCAGATACGCAGTATTTT; CDR3: CASSSQGRSDTQYF
D: NA; size: NA; V: TRBV19; J: TRBJ1-1; DNA: TGTGCCAGTACCCGGGACTCCCGCGGGACTGAAGCTTTCTTT; CDR3: CASTRDSRGTEAFF
D: TRBD1; size: NA; V: TRBV5-6; J: TRBJ2-4; DNA: TGTGCCAGCAGCTTGGGTGGACAGGGGTTGGACATTCAGTACTTC; CDR3: CASSLGGQGLDIQYF
D: NA; size: NA; V: TRBV5-6; J: TRBJ2-5; DNA: TGTGCCAGCAGCTTGAGGGGCCTGGAGACCCAGTACTTC; CDR3: CASSLRGLETQYF
D: TRBD2; size: NA; V: TRBV5-1; J: TRBJ2-7; DNA: TGCGCCAGCAGTCCCGATATTAGCGGGGCATACGAGCAGTACTTC; CDR3: CASSPDISGAYEQYF
D: TRBD1; size: once; V: TRBV30; J: TRBJ2-2; DNA: TGTGCCTGGACCCGTGGGACAGGGGCCGGGGAGCTGTTTTTT; CDR3: CAWTRGTGAGELFF
D: NA; size: NA; V: TRBV27; J: TRBJ2-1; DNA: TGTGCCAGCAGTTTATGGGGACTGAACAATGAGCAGTTCTTC; CDR3: CASSLWGLNNEQFF
D: NA; size: few; V: TRBV7-9; J: TRBJ1-1; DNA: TGTGCCAGCAGCTTAGATCGGACAGCCCATATCTTT; CDR3: CASSLDRTAHIF
D: TRBD1; size: few; V: TRBV5-1; J: TRBJ2-3; DNA: TGCGCCAGCATTCTGACAGGGGGGACAGATACGCAGTATTTT; CDR3: CASILTGGTDTQYF
D: NA; size: NA; V: TRBV4-1; J: TRBJ1-2; DNA: TGCGCCAGCAGCCAACCCCTCGGGGTGAACTATGGCTACACCTTC; CDR3: CASSQPLGVNYGYTF
D: NA; size: NA; V: TRBV4-3; J: TRBJ1-6; DNA: TGCGCCAGCAGCCAAAACCCCGCGGGGCGGGCGGATAATTCACCCCTCCACTTT; CDR3: CASSQNPAGRADNSPLHF
D: NA; size: few; V: TRBV27; J: TRBJ2-3; DNA: TGTGCCAGCAGTTTCCGGGGATTATTGAGGGATACGCAGTATTTT; CDR3: CASSFRGLLRDTQYF
D: TRBD1; size: NA; V: TRBV6-5; J: TRBJ1-4; DNA: TGTGCCAGCAGTCACCGACAGGGTACTAATGAAAAACTGTTTTTT; CDR3: CASSHRQGTNEKLFF
D: NA; size: NA; V: TRBV28; J: TRBJ1-1; DNA: TGTGCCAGCAGTCCACTCACGGGACACCTTTTCTTT; CDR3: CASSPLTGHLFF